These 32 T cell receptor beta chains share one sample of origin, sequenced in a study of CD8 T cells in ankylosing spondylitis. TCRdb reanalysed the 5' RACE reads using MiXCR and keeps one entry per CDR3 protein. This repertoire shows 200,000 to 300,000 distinct CDR3 sequences, about 11% found once; its top ten account for under 8%. The specimen sequenced was blood, either unsorted or a sorted T cell fraction (not recorded which). The receptor set was obtained from a male donor with ankylosing spondylitis or in good health (not recorded which).

In this sample, this clonotype turned up many times. This rearrangement joins TRBV5-4 to TRBJ2-3; 15 bases map to TRBD2. Germline assignment: CDR1 SGHNT and CDR2 YYREEE (reference sequence). J lost 4 bases, V lost 2 bases, and 2 bases had no gene match. This CDR3 comprises 16 residues. CDR3 residues: CASSFGLAGGPDTQYF. The CDR3 DNA sequence: TGTGCCAGCAGCTTCGGACTAGCGGGAGGGCCAGATACGCAGTATTTT.

The sample holds many counts of this clonotype. The chain joins TRBV20-1 to TRBJ1-2, with a weak D call TRBD1 (5 bases). Germline CDR1 and CDR2: DFQATT and SNEGSKA (reference sequence). The CDR3 covers 12 residues. Trimming shortened V by 3 bases and J by 7 bases, and 12 bases separated the two germline ends. The CDR3 coding sequence is TGCAGTGCTAGGTTGGGGCAGGGTGGCTACACCTTC. Residues: CSARLGQGGYTF.

This clonotype has more than one count but fewer than ten. The chain is built from TRBV7-8 and TRBJ2-5; possibly TRBD1 for D (6 bases). Between the trimmed V and J ends, which lost 2 bases and 1 base, there was a span of 20 bases. Looked up from germline, CDR1 is SGHVS and CDR2 is FQNEAQ. The CDR3 totals 18 residues. In nucleotides, the CDR3 is TGTGCCAGCAGCTTAAGGGCAGGGGCCGGCGCCACCCAAGAGACCCAGTACTTC. The encoded protein is CASSLRAGAGATQETQYF.

This sequence joins TRBV18 and TRBJ2-3; D not certain. V was trimmed by 5 bases and J by 0 bases, leaving 6 bases between them. The germline V gene encodes CDR1 KGHSH and CDR2 LQKENI. The CDR3 loop spans 13 amino acids. This CDR3 reads CASSATSTDTQYF. The CDR3 nucleotides read TGTGCCAGCTCAGCCACTAGCACAGATACGCAGTATTTT.

The sample holds many counts of this clonotype. The chain is built from TRBV5-1 and TRBJ1-3; D remains unclear. Germline CDR1 SGHRS, CDR2 YFSETQ. The CDR3 has 14 amino acids. V lost 4 bases and J lost 4, with 12 bases in between. Here the CDR3 reads CASSAIGNGNTIYF. The CDR3 DNA sequence: TGCGCCAGCAGCGCCATCGGTAACGGAAACACCATATATTTT.

This clonotype showed up many times. V gene TRBV20-1 combines with J gene TRBJ2-1; D is unclear. The CDR3 totals 15 residues. CDR1 is DFQATT and CDR2 is SNEGSKA in the germline V gene (reference sequence). V gave up 6 bases and J gave up 6 bases, with 21 bases separating them. CDR3 nucleotides: TGCAGTGCCCCTCCCGGGCAGTGGTTGGGCAATGAGCAGTTCTTC. Translated, it gives CSAPPGQWLGNEQFF.

This clonotype occurred many times. This chain connects TRBV12-3 or TRBV12-4 to TRBJ1-5, with D possibly being TRBD1 (6 bases). V gave up 5 bases and J gave up 7 bases, with 15 bases separating them. The CDR3 has 14 amino acids. CDR3 in DNA: TGTGCCAGCAGTCCTCCGGGACACGGGCAGCCCCAGCATTTT. It translates to CASSPPGHGQPQHF.

This clonotype has a count of ten or more. The chain links TRBV5-1 to TRBJ2-5; TRBD2 matches 11 bases. Per the germline V gene, CDR1 is SGHRS and CDR2 is YFSETQ. CDR3 length: 16 amino acids. Trimming cost V 5 bases and J 3 bases; bases outside gene matches: 9. This CDR3 reads CASRYGLAGLEETQYF. The CDR3 DNA follows: TGCGCCAGCAGATATGGACTAGCGGGCTTGGAAGAGACCCAGTACTTC. Full variable domain (remainder filled in from reference TRBV5-1 and TRBJ2-5): KAGVTQTPRYLIKTRGQQVTLSCSPISGHRSVSWYQQTPGQGLQFLFEYFSETQRNKGNFPGRFSGRQFSNSRSEMNVSTLELGDSALYLCASRYGLAGLEETQYFGPGTRLLVL.

At least ten counts were recorded for this clonotype. This chain uses TRBV12-3 or TRBV12-4 with TRBJ2-7, with a tentative D call TRBD1 (6 bases). Trimming removed 1 base at V and 5 bases at J, with 9 bases between. The CDR3 covers 13 residues. The CDR3 loop is CASSLGDKHEQYF. DNA for the CDR3: TGTGCCAGCAGTTTAGGGGACAAACACGAGCAGTACTTC.

V gene TRBV6-5 combines with J gene TRBJ2-6, with D perhaps TRBD1 (6 bases). V was pared by 2 bases and J by 1 base, with 6 bases between. Germline-derived CDR1 and CDR2 are MNHEY and SVGAGI. The CDR3 consists of 15 residues. The CDR3 coding sequence is TGTGCCAGCAGTTACACAGGGTCTGGGGCCAACGTCCTGACTTTC. Translated: CASSYTGSGANVLTF.

The chain recombines TRBV2 with TRBJ2-5; D is unresolved. Per germline, CDR1 SNHLY and CDR2 FYNNEI. Trimming took 7 bases from V and 5 from J, leaving 23 bases between them. The CDR3 is made up of 16 amino acids. The CDR3 region is CASMERAPLLGETQYF. As DNA, the CDR3 is TGTGCCAGCATGGAAAGAGCGCCCCTCCTTGGGGAGACCCAGTACTTC.

The chain couples TRBV5-5 to TRBJ1-5; maybe TRBD1 (6 bases). V was clipped by 0 bases and J by 11 bases, with 21 bases between them. Germline V CDR1 and CDR2: SGHKS, YYEKEE (reference sequence). This CDR3 comprises 16 residues. CDR3 sequence reads: CASSLDQTGYVRAQHF. In DNA form, the CDR3 reads TGTGCCAGCAGCTTGGACCAAACAGGGTACGTCCGGGCCCAGCATTTT. The full variable domain, its missing parts supplied by reference TRBV5-5 and TRBJ1-5, is DAGVTQSPTHLIKTRGQQVTLRCSPISGHKSVSWYQQVLGQGPQFIFQYYEKEERGRGNFPDRFSARQFPNYSSELNVNALLLGDSALYLCASSLDQTGYVRAQHFGDGTRLSIL.

This clonotype has at least ten counts. The chain uses TRBV29-1 and TRBJ2-1; D possibly uses TRBD1 or TRBD2 (6 bases each). Germline V lookup: CDR1 SQVTM, CDR2 ANQGSEA. The V end lost 4 bases, the J end lost 9 bases, and 13 bases lay between the germline ends. The CDR3 has 12 residues. In DNA, the CDR3 is TGCAGCGTTGTTGGGGGGCGCGGTGAGCAGTTCTTC. Encoded protein: CSVVGGRGEQFF.

This clonotype was seen many times. The chain combines TRBV20-1 with TRBJ2-5, with D hard to call. The length of the CDR3 is 12 residues. Germline values: CDR1 DFQATT, CDR2 SNEGSKA (reference sequence). V lost 2 bases and J lost 1, with 5 bases in between. In DNA form, the CDR3 reads TGCAGTGCTAGAATGGTCCAAGAGACCCAGTACTTC. This translates into CSARMVQETQYF.

As concerns this clonotype: This may come from a read error, since a much larger clone is one base off. The chain couples TRBV7-9 to TRBJ2-1; no firm D call. CDR1 and CDR2 (germline): SEHNR, FQNEAQ (reference sequence). V shed 4 bases and J shed 13 bases, with 20 bases lying between them. The CDR3 loop spans 14 amino acids. The CDR3, as DNA: TGTGCCAGCAGCTCCCCTCGGGCCGGACCGCCTCAGTTCTTC. Translated: CASSSPRAGPPQFF. Variable domain in full (rest from reference TRBV7-9 and TRBJ2-1): DTGVSQNPRHKITKRGQNVTFRCDPISEHNRLYWYRQTLGQGPEFLTYFQNEAQLEKSRLLSDRFSAERPKGSFSTLEIQRTEQGDSAMYLCASSSPRAGPPQFFGPGTRLTVL.

The V gene is TRBV12-3 or TRBV12-4, the J gene TRBJ2-6, with TRBD2 identical over 13 bases. V trimming: 6 bases; J trimming: 3 bases; junction bases outside the gene matches: 5. The CDR3 has 17 amino acids. The CDR3 DNA reads as TGTGCCAGCAGCGGACTAGCGGGAGTTGATGGGGCCAACGTCCTGACTTTC. Its translation: CASSGLAGVDGANVLTF.

This clonotype was seen ten or more times. This chain links TRBV12-3 or TRBV12-4 with TRBJ2-5; D gene unclear. V lost 1 base, J lost 2 bases, and 5 bases lay in between. This CDR3 contains 13 residues. CDR3 residues: CASSLEVQETQYF. CDR3 DNA: TGTGCCAGCAGTTTAGAGGTGCAAGAGACCCAGTACTTC.

The genes are TRBV2 and TRBJ2-2; a possible D gene is TRBD2 (5 bases). Trimming took off 8 bases at V and 0 bases at J, with 13 bases between the two ends. The CDR3 has 15 amino acids. Germline CDR1 is SNHLY and CDR2 is FYNNEI. CDR3 nucleotide sequence: TGTGCCAGCTCCGGACTCCACTCGAACACCGGGGAGCTGTTTTTT. Amino acids: CASSGLHSNTGELFF. The variable domain in full, completed from reference TRBV2 and TRBJ2-2, reads EPEVTQTPSHQVTQMGQEVILRCVPISNHLYFYWYRQILGQKVEFLVSFYNNEISEKSEIFDDQFSVERPDGSNFTLKIRSTKLEDSAMYFCASSGLHSNTGELFFGEGSRLTVL.

Many counts were recorded for this clonotype. The chain has TRBV6-1 and TRBJ1-2, with D uncertain. Germline values: CDR1 MNHNS, CDR2 SASEGT. The germline V and J ends were trimmed by 6 bases and 0 bases, with 11 bases remaining between them. This CDR3 region has 14 residues. This CDR3 reads CASSPADSNYGYTF. The CDR3 DNA follows: TGTGCCAGCAGCCCCGCAGACTCTAACTATGGCTACACCTTC.

The CDR3 nucleotides read TGCAGCGTTAAGGGAGCTGAAGCTTTCTTT. It translates to CSVKGAEAFF. This chain connects TRBV29-1 to TRBJ1-1; D not resolved. CDR1 and CDR2 (germline): SQVTM, ANQGSEA. The CDR3 extends over 10 amino acids. Trimming removed 5 bases from V and 6 bases from J, with 7 bases in between.

The sample holds many counts of this clonotype. The V and J genes are TRBV21-1 and TRBJ2-5; the table's D gene call, TRBD1, was not cross checked with the DNA. TRBV21-1 is a recognized pseudogene. The CDR3 length is 12 residues. The CDR3 region is CASSKGGETQYF. The CDR3 DNA reads TGTGCCAGCAGCAAAGGGGGGGAGACCCAGTACTTC.

This clonotype was seen at least ten times. J is TRBJ1-2 and V is TRBV20-1; TRBD1 matches at 8 bases. The CDR3 is 13 amino acids. CDR1 DFQATT and CDR2 SNEGSKA come from the germline V gene (reference sequence). Trimming removed 3 bases from V and 2 bases from J; junction bases left unmatched: 2. The CDR3 DNA follows: TGCAGTGCTAGTGGGGACAGGAACTATGGCTACACCTTC. This codes for CSASGDRNYGYTF.

This clonotype was found a few times. The chain links TRBV12-3 or TRBV12-4 to TRBJ2-2; 8 bases fit TRBD2. V dropped 8 bases and J dropped 2; count of bases not matched to a gene: 13. The CDR3 runs to 17 residues. The CDR3 sequence: CASSPRVRGGNTGELFF. CDR3 bases: TGTGCCAGCTCCCCTAGGGTCCGGGGGGGCAACACCGGGGAGCTGTTTTTT.

This clonotype was seen a handful of times. V usage is TRBV29-1 and J usage is TRBJ2-1; the D is unclear. This CDR3 region has 12 residues. Germline assignment: CDR1 SQVTM and CDR2 ANQGSEA. Trimming removed 3 bases from V and 8 bases from J, with 11 bases in between. The CDR3 sequence: CSVDVGGYEQFF. CDR3 DNA sequence: TGCAGCGTTGATGTCGGCGGCTATGAGCAGTTCTTC.

The table lists this clonotype with many counts. The J gene is TRBJ1-1, the V gene TRBV5-1; 9 nucleotides match TRBD1. CDR1 and CDR2 (germline): SGHRS, YFSETQ. CDR3 size: 15 residues. J was trimmed by 5 bases and V by 0 bases; bases with no gene match: 5. CDR3 in DNA: TGCGCCAGCAGCTTGGGGGACAGGGCCTTTACTGAAGCTTTCTTT. It encodes CASSLGDRAFTEAFF.

This clonotype was detected ten times or more. The chain recombines TRBV7-9 with TRBJ2-3; 7 bases are shared with TRBD1. Trimming cost V 1 base and J 2 bases; bases outside gene matches: 6. Germline loops: CDR1 SEHNR, CDR2 FQNEAQ (reference sequence). The CDR3 consists of 16 residues. The chain's CDR3 is CASSLVTGPPTDTQYF. The CDR3 DNA is TGTGCCAGCAGCTTAGTGACAGGGCCCCCCACAGATACGCAGTATTTT.

This clonotype was recorded many times. The rearrangement joins TRBV12-3 or TRBV12-4 to TRBJ1-3; D uncertain. There are 12 residues in the CDR3. V gave up 3 bases and J gave up 6 bases, with 6 bases separating them. In DNA form, the CDR3 reads TGTGCCAGCAGTTTTCCCCCAAACACCATATATTTT. This sequence encodes CASSFPPNTIYF.

There are many counts of this clonotype. The chain uses TRBV25-1 and TRBJ2-3, with D tentatively TRBD1 (6 bases). CDR3 length: 15 amino acids. Germline-derived CDR1 and CDR2 are MGHDK and SYGVNS. The germline V and J ends were trimmed by 4 bases and 2 bases, with 13 bases remaining between them. The CDR3 nucleotides read TGTGCCAGCAGTGGGAAGGACAGAGCCACAGATACGCAGTATTTT. It encodes CASSGKDRATDTQYF.

This chain connects TRBV29-1 to TRBJ1-2; the D gene is possibly TRBD1 (6 bases). The V end was cut by 4 bases, the J end by 4 bases, with 7 bases between. The CDR3 spans 11 residues. Germline V gene sequence: CDR1 SQVTM, CDR2 ANQGSEA. CDR3 coding DNA: TGCAGCGTTGTACAGGGCTATGGCTACACCTTC. Translated, it gives CSVVQGYGYTF.

This clonotype was recorded many times. The rearrangement uses TRBV20-1 and TRBJ2-3, with D perhaps being TRBD1 or TRBD2 (5 bases each). Per the germline V gene, CDR1 is DFQATT and CDR2 is SNEGSKA (reference sequence). The CDR3 loop spans 12 amino acids. Deletions cut 6 bases from V and 6 bases from J, with 13 bases between. The CDR3, as DNA: TGCAGTGCGGAAGGGACGGCGGATACGCAGTATTTT. It is translated as CSAEGTADTQYF.

The chain uses TRBV4-2 and TRBJ1-2; D gene ambiguous. Trimming stripped 1 base from V and 4 bases from J, with 16 bases between. Germline CDR1 is LGHNA and CDR2 is YNFKEQ. The CDR3 is 16 amino acids. The CDR3 region is CASSQGAALGSYGYTF. In DNA form, the CDR3 reads TGTGCCAGCAGCCAAGGCGCCGCTCTCGGATCCTATGGCTACACCTTC.

This clonotype was counted ten times or more. V is TRBV10-3 and J is TRBJ1-2; D is undetermined. The CDR3 has 13 amino acids. Trimming stripped 0 bases from V and 2 bases from J, with 4 bases between. From germline, CDR1 is ENHRY and CDR2 SYGVKD. The CDR3 bases are TGTGCCATCAGTGAGTCCGACAACTATGGCTACACCTTC. Protein: CAISESDNYGYTF.